The present T cell receptor beta chain was sequenced within a study of siplizumab effects on memory and regulatory T cells. Assays examined 95,000 to 100,000 TCR templates per sample. This table comes from immunoSEQ multiplex PCR, and its TCRdb copy is limited to in-frame clones, with some not included. Of some 65,000 clones listed, about 87% are singletons. Broader study findings: Naive T cells appeared more diverse than memory cells and seemed to be major alloresponse contributors. Assignment to unstimulated subsets succeeded for only a minor fraction of the alloreactive clones.

This CDR3 has 14 residues. CDR1 MNHEY and CDR2 SVGAGI come from the germline V gene. The J segment lost 7 bases and the V segment lost 5 bases, leaving 3 bases of the junction unmatched. This clone showed up just once. Its target is unknown. Specimen: Tregs sorted from blood. This sequence joins TRBV6-5 and TRBJ1-6; 9 bases align to TRBD1. This clonotype was obtained from a human donor in good health. The CDR3 protein is CASSADRGNSPLHF. The DNA for the CDR3 is TGTGCCAGCAGTGCGGACAGGGGAAATTCACCCCTCCACTTT.